This T cell receptor beta chain was recovered during a study of blood T cell repertoires in COVID-19. TCRdb keeps only in-frame clones here, not all; method: immunoSEQ multiplex PCR. The table has approximately 270,000 clones, around 92% seen once. The CDR3 has 15 amino acids. Per germline, CDR1 MNHEY and CDR2 SVGAGI. Trimming cost V 4 bases and J 1 base, with 13 bases left between them. The source of this sequence is a woman in her sixties who had recovered from COVID-19. Sample: PBMCs or T cells enriched from blood (not recorded which). The chain couples TRBV6-5 to TRBJ2-5, with D maybe TRBD2 (5 bases). CDR3 region: CASSSPEEFQETQYF. The CDR3 nucleotides are TGTGCCAGCAGTTCCCCGGAGGAGTTCCAAGAGACCCAGTACTTC.